The source of this T cell receptor (beta chain) is a study of shared clonotypes between healthy human individuals. Across the whole study: A donor's plate count was three for CD4 naive and three for CD4 memory; CD8 naive had two and CD8 memory one. Findings and limits, study-wide: Estimated richness was generally greater in naive than memory subsets. Despite large depth, rarefaction showed incomplete sorted-subset sequencing. Sampling covered blood only; tissue repertoires likely differ.

Produced via immunoSEQ multiplex PCR; TCRdb's table is partial and in-frame only. Of 750,000 to 1,000,000 clones listed, about 92% were seen once; the top ten hold around 24%. V was cut by 0 bases and J by 3 bases, with 7 bases left in between. Germline CDR1 is SGHKS and CDR2 is YYEKEE (reference sequence). This CDR3 is built from 13 residues. Naive CD8 isolation took CD45RO-negative cells positively selected for CCR7 and excluded terminally differentiated effector memory CD45RA+ cells. As concerns this clone: The antigen is not known.

The chain joins TRBV5-5 to TRBJ2-7; D gene ambiguous. This clonotype was obtained from a man aged 25-45 years in good health. The sample was naive CD8+ T cells sorted from blood. The CDR3 DNA reads as TGTGCCAGCAGCTTGGACATTGACTACGAGCAGTACTTC. This encodes CASSLDIDYEQYF.